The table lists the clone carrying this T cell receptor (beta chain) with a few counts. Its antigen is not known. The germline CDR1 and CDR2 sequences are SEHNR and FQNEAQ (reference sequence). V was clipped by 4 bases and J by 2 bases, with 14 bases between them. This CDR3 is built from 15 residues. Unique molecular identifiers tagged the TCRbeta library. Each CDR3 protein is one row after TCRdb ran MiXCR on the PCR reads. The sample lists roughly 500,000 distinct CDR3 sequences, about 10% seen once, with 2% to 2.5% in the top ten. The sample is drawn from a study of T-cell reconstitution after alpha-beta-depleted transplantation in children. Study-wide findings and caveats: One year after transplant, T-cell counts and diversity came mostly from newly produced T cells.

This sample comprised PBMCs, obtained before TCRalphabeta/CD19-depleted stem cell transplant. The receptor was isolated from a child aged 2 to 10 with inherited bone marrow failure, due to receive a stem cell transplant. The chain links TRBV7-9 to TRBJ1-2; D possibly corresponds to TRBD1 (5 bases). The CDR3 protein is CASSYTSGRNYGYTF. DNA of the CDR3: TGTGCCAGCAGCTATACCTCGGGACGGAACTATGGCTACACCTTC.